This is a list of T cell receptor beta chains from one sample in a study of T cells in localized non-small cell lung cancer. Clones were read by immunoSEQ multiplex PCR, and TCRdb kept only the in-frame ones, dropping some. The sample yields some 37,000 clones, approximately 86% seen once. The material sequenced was peripheral blood, taken before any cancer treatment. The receptors come from a man between 18 and 55 years old with stage I lung adenocarcinoma. CDR3s include the opening cysteine and the closing phenylalanine or tryptophan. Each record gives: D gene, V gene, clone size, J gene, CDR3 protein, CDR3 DNA. A D gene is named only where the DNA matches it firmly. Size is omitted from some rows. Given values are once, few, many or a class for expanded clones.

NA	TRBV28	NA	TRBJ1-3	CASSSHGAPRGNTIYF	TGTGCCAGCAGTTCCCACGGGGCCCCCCGAGGAAACACCATATATTTT
TRBD2	TRBV7-3	once	TRBJ2-5	CASSLRGGGETQYF	TGTGCCAGCAGCTTGCGGGGGGGCGGAGAGACCCAGTACTTC
TRBD2	TRBV7-2	NA	TRBJ2-7	CASSFPSPPSGPSYEQYF	TGTGCCAGCAGCTTTCCCTCACCTCCTAGCGGGCCCTCCTACGAGCAGTACTTC
NA	TRBV4-3	few	TRBJ1-5	CASSQDVGEEYQPQHF	TGCGCCAGCAGCCAAGATGTGGGGGAGGAATATCAGCCCCAGCATTTT
NA	TRBV5-4	few	TRBJ1-2	CASSLAYGNYGYTF	TGTGCCAGCAGCTTGGCCTATGGAAACTATGGCTACACCTTC
NA	TRBV19	once	TRBJ2-5	CASSIWGRAETQYF	TGTGCCAGTAGTATCTGGGGCAGGGCGGAGACCCAGTACTTC
TRBD1	TRBV30	NA	TRBJ1-3	CAWRGQVGNTIYF	TGTGCCTGGAGGGGACAGGTGGGGAACACCATATATTTT
TRBD1	TRBV30	NA	TRBJ1-2	CAWSIPGQGRYTF	TGTGCCTGGAGTATACCGGGACAGGGGCGCTACACCTTC
NA	TRBV6-6	NA	TRBJ1-2	CASVQYRDGYTF	TGTGCCAGCGTACAGTACAGGGATGGCTACACCTTC
TRBD1	TRBV7-8	NA	TRBJ1-1	CASSFEGADTEAFF	TGTGCCAGCAGCTTTGAGGGGGCAGATACTGAAGCTTTCTTT
NA	TRBV7-3	NA	TRBJ2-7	CASSLEFGAGREQYF	TGTGCCAGCAGCTTAGAATTTGGTGCAGGCCGCGAGCAGTACTTC
TRBD1	TRBV9	once	TRBJ2-1	CASSVEWGTGVSNEQFF	TGTGCCAGCAGCGTAGAATGGGGGACAGGGGTAAGCAATGAGCAGTTCTTC
TRBD1	TRBV4-1	NA	TRBJ1-2	CASSQDRSRGPGGVSNYGYTF	TGCGCCAGCAGCCAAGATCGGTCTCGGGGTCCAGGGGGGGTCTCTAACTATGGCTACACCTTC
TRBD1	TRBV27	NA	TRBJ1-4	CASRETGGGEKLFF	TGTGCCAGCAGAGAGACAGGGGGCGGTGAAAAACTGTTTTTT
NA	TRBV18	few	TRBJ1-6	CASSPGRVDNSPLHF	TGTGCCAGCTCACCGGGGAGGGTTGATAATTCACCCCTCCACTTT
NA	TRBV7-8	NA	TRBJ2-7	CASSLSTGSEQYF	TGTGCCAGCAGCCTTAGTACAGGGAGCGAGCAGTACTTC
NA	TRBV7-9	NA	TRBJ2-5	CASSLALTGKETQYF	TGTGCCAGCAGCTTAGCCCTCACGGGGAAGGAGACCCAGTACTTC
NA	TRBV19	NA	TRBJ2-5	CASSIPGTIQYF	TGTGCCAGTAGTATTCCGGGAACAATCCAGTACTTC
TRBD1	TRBV7-6	medium-sized	TRBJ1-4	CASTDGDSRGKLFF	TGTGCCAGCACAGACGGGGACAGCAGGGGAAAACTGTTTTTT
TRBD1	TRBV7-2	NA	TRBJ2-7	CASSARDSRDEQYF	TGTGCCAGCAGCGCCCGGGACAGCAGGGACGAGCAGTACTTC
NA	TRBV28	once	TRBJ1-2	CASSLMIGQSYTF	TGTGCCAGCAGTCTAATGATTGGACAGAGCTACACCTTC
NA	TRBV29-1	NA	TRBJ2-3	CSVAGGGDTQYF	TGCAGCGTTGCCGGGGGAGGCGATACGCAGTATTTT
TRBD1	TRBV27	NA	TRBJ1-1	CASSLGQANTEAFF	TGTGCCAGCAGTTTGGGACAGGCTAACACTGAAGCTTTCTTT
NA	TRBV29-1	NA	TRBJ2-7	CSAHTPGTGYEQYF	TGCAGCGCCCATACCCCAGGGACGGGCTACGAGCAGTACTTC
NA	TRBV9	NA	TRBJ1-2	CASSVHKQGLDYGYTF	TGTGCCAGCAGCGTACATAAACAGGGCCTTGACTATGGCTACACCTTC
NA	TRBV18	NA	TRBJ2-7	CASSPPFLDRGTADEQYF	TGTGCCAGCTCACCACCCTTCCTCGACCGGGGAACTGCCGACGAGCAGTACTTC
TRBD1	TRBV5-4	NA	TRBJ1-1	CASSSRQGKINTEAFF	TGTGCCAGCAGCTCTCGACAGGGGAAGATCAACACTGAAGCTTTCTTT
TRBD1	TRBV4-2	NA	TRBJ2-7	CASSPGQGDYEQYF	TGTGCCAGCAGCCCTGGACAGGGGGACTACGAGCAGTACTTC
NA	TRBV9	NA	TRBJ2-4	CASSVGPAAKNIQYF	TGTGCCAGCAGCGTGGGGCCAGCGGCCAAAAACATTCAGTACTTC
TRBD1	TRBV6-1	NA	TRBJ1-2	CASSGTGQGDGYTF	TGTGCCAGCAGTGGAACAGGACAGGGGGATGGCTACACCTTC
NA	TRBV28	NA	TRBJ2-3	CASSSTTDTQYF	TGTGCCAGCAGTTCGACAACAGATACGCAGTATTTT
NA	TRBV7-6	NA	TRBJ2-2	CASSLASQSGELFF	TGTGCCAGCAGCTTAGCGAGCCAGTCCGGGGAGCTGTTTTTT
NA	TRBV20-1	NA	TRBJ2-5	CSVEGQETQYF	TGCAGTGTGGAAGGTCAAGAGACCCAGTACTTC
NA	TRBV7-2	NA	TRBJ2-2	CASSPGFGVNTGELFF	TGTGCCAGCAGCCCAGGCTTCGGGGTGAACACCGGGGAGCTGTTTTTT
TRBD1	TRBV2	NA	TRBJ1-3	CASSRSGTGESNTIYF	TGTGCCAGCAGTCGCTCCGGGACAGGAGAGAGTAACACCATATATTTT
NA	TRBV5-1	NA	TRBJ1-1	CASSPRAGENTEAFF	TGCGCCAGCAGCCCGAGGGCAGGGGAGAACACTGAAGCTTTCTTT
NA	TRBV7-8	once	TRBJ1-5	CASSRAGARQPQHF	TGTGCCAGCAGCCGGGCGGGGGCGCGTCAGCCCCAGCATTTT
TRBD1	TRBV11-1	few	TRBJ1-1	CASSPGGRNTEAFF	TGTGCCAGCAGCCCAGGGGGGCGGAACACTGAAGCTTTCTTT
NA	TRBV2	NA	TRBJ1-4	CASRENRASVEKLFF	TGTGCCAGCAGGGAAAACAGGGCATCGGTTGAAAAACTGTTTTTT
TRBD2	TRBV5-6	NA	TRBJ2-7	CASSGGLAGGPYEQYF	TGTGCCAGCAGCGGAGGACTAGCGGGGGGGCCTTACGAGCAGTACTTC
TRBD1	TRBV5-1	few	TRBJ1-2	CASSHGQGVYGYTF	TGCGCCAGCAGTCACGGACAGGGGGTCTATGGCTACACCTTC
TRBD1	TRBV6-1	NA	TRBJ1-2	CASRADRGRFYGYTF	TGTGCCAGCAGGGCAGACAGGGGGCGGTTCTATGGCTACACCTTC
NA	TRBV29-1	NA	TRBJ1-2	CSVAREPGYGYTF	TGCAGCGTTGCCCGGGAACCCGGCTATGGCTACACCTTC
NA	TRBV5-1	NA	TRBJ1-2	CASGTRETTNYGYTF	TGCGCCAGCGGAACCCGGGAGACAACTAACTATGGCTACACCTTC
TRBD1	TRBV11-2	NA	TRBJ2-3	CASSSGTGGRTDTQYF	TGTGCCAGCAGCTCCGGGACAGGGGGTCGCACAGATACGCAGTATTTT
TRBD1	TRBV6-6	NA	TRBJ1-1	CASSPWEGAGEAFF	TGTGCCAGCAGCCCTTGGGAGGGGGCTGGTGAAGCTTTCTTT
TRBD1	TRBV5-5	NA	TRBJ1-3	CASSLVQGAYSGNTIYF	TGTGCCAGCAGCTTGGTACAGGGGGCCTACTCTGGAAACACCATATATTTT
TRBD2	TRBV2	NA	TRBJ2-1	CASNFQRGSYNEQFF	TGTGCCAGCAATTTTCAGCGGGGCTCCTACAATGAGCAGTTCTTC
TRBD1	TRBV29-1	NA	TRBJ2-7	CSVLLRQGYEQYF	TGCAGCGTTTTACTCCGACAGGGGTACGAGCAGTACTTC
NA	TRBV7-2	NA	TRBJ2-1	CASSRLGFYNEQFF	TGTGCCAGCAGTCGACTTGGGTTTTACAATGAGCAGTTCTTC
NA	TRBV7-3	NA	TRBJ2-7	CASSLGDIGYEQYF	TGTGCCAGCAGCTTAGGAGACATAGGTTACGAGCAGTACTTC
TRBD2	TRBV18	NA	TRBJ2-7	CASSQSGGAYEQYF	TGTGCCAGCTCGCAGAGCGGGGGGGCCTACGAGCAGTACTTC
NA	TRBV7-2	NA	TRBJ1-2	CASSLELYGYTF	TGTGCCAGCAGCTTAGAACTCTATGGCTACACCTTC
TRBD1	TRBV18	NA	TRBJ1-2	CASSPMGQTNYGYTF	TGTGCCAGCTCACCAATGGGACAGACAAACTATGGCTACACCTTC
NA	TRBV28	few	TRBJ1-2	CASLASYGYTF	TGTGCCAGCTTGGCCAGCTATGGCTACACCTTC
TRBD1	TRBV9	once	TRBJ1-5	CASSHGQGAQNGQPQHF	TGTGCCAGCAGCCACGGGCAGGGGGCGCAGAATGGTCAGCCCCAGCATTTT
NA	TRBV5-4	NA	TRBJ2-5	CASSLGLSQETQYF	TGTGCCAGCAGCTTGGGTTTGAGTCAAGAGACCCAGTACTTC